This T cell receptor beta chain was found in a study of blood T cells in healthy people across ages. Study results and caveats: In older individuals, TCR beta diversity per million T cells was lower, falling roughly linearly with age.

With a J-beta primer mix and a sample-barcoded 5' primer, a second PCR ran roughly 6 to 11 cycles. A single record per CDR3 protein comes from TCRdb applying MiXCR to the 5' RACE reads. The sample carries about 1.4 million distinct CDR3 sequences, around 59% recorded once. Notes on this clonotype: Its antigen is not known.

The origin of this receptor is a young man in good health. Sequencing was performed on blood.

The CDR3 region has the DNA TGTGCCAGCAGCACCTCAGAGGCTAGCGGGACCTACGAGCAGTACTTC. Amino acids: CASSTSEASGTYEQYF. The chain couples TRBV7-8 to TRBJ2-7, with 9 bases that match TRBD2. The J segment lost 2 bases and the V segment lost 5 bases, leaving 10 bases of the junction unmatched. Looked up from germline, CDR1 is SGHVS and CDR2 is FQNEAQ. The CDR3 consists of 16 residues.